This entry lists 10 T cell receptor beta chains sequenced from one sample in a study of cytomegalovirus exposure and HLA in healthy donors. PCR employed 60 Vbeta and 13 Jbeta primers. This table comes from immunoSEQ multiplex PCR, and its TCRdb copy is limited to in-frame clones, with some not included. Here the sample spans about 180,000 clones, about three quarters being singletons. Material: PBMCs. All receptors derive from a woman aged 60 to 75 in good health and CMV-seropositive.

With regard to this clone: Other DNA sequences in this sample translate to the same CDR3. The rearrangement uses TRBV5-1 and TRBJ2-5, with 8 bases that match TRBD2. V was pared by 0 bases and J by 2 bases, with 0 bases of the junction left unmatched. CDR1 and CDR2 from the germline V gene are SGHRS and YFSETQ. The CDR3 spans 14 residues. Here the CDR3 reads CASSLAGGQETQYF. CDR3 nucleotides: TGCGCCAGCAGCTTGGCGGGAGGGCAAGAGACCCAGTACTTC.

This clone was seen only a few times. The chain has TRBV9 and TRBJ2-7; TRBD2 matches 14 bases. The V and J ends lost 4 bases and 5 bases, in that order; junction bases with no gene match: 14. Germline V lookup: CDR1 SGDLS, CDR2 YYNGEE. This CDR3 has 18 amino acids. The chain's CDR3 is CASSPGTSGSAGFDEQYF. The CDR3 coding sequence is TGTGCCAGCAGCCCCGGGACTAGCGGGAGTGCGGGTTTCGACGAGCAGTACTTC.

The chain combines TRBV28 with TRBJ1-1; 10 nucleotides line up with TRBD1. This CDR3 spans 16 amino acids. Unmatched junction bases numbered 7, after V lost 5 bases and J lost 1 base. Germline loops: CDR1 MDHEN, CDR2 SYDVKM. CDR3 in DNA: TGTGCCAGCAGTCGAATAGGGACAGGGGCGAACACTGAAGCTTTCTTT. This encodes CASSRIGTGANTEAFF.

The chain links TRBV13 to TRBJ1-1; D possibly corresponds to TRBD1 (6 bases). This CDR3 has 18 residues. With 5 bases removed from V and 2 bases from J, the gap between germline ends came to 24 bases. Germline V gene sequence: CDR1 PRHDT, CDR2 FYEKMQ (reference sequence). The chain's CDR3 is CASSAPRRAGGLNTEAFF. The CDR3 coding sequence is TGTGCCAGCAGCGCCCCGCGGAGGGCGGGGGGGCTTAACACTGAAGCTTTCTTT.

This chain uses TRBV5-4 with TRBJ2-3; the match to TRBD2 covers 14 bases. V lost 5 bases, J lost 6 bases, and 8 bases stayed unmatched. There are 16 residues in the CDR3. Per the germline V gene, CDR1 is SGHNT and CDR2 is YYREEE (reference sequence). CDR3 residues: CASSFGLAGGADTQYF. The CDR3 DNA sequence: TGTGCCAGCAGTTTTGGACTAGCGGGAGGTGCGGATACGCAGTATTTT. The full variable domain, rest sourced from reference TRBV5-4 and TRBJ2-3, is ETGVTQSPTHLIKTRGQQVTLRCSSQSGHNTVSWYQQALGQGPQFIFQYYREEENGRGNFPPRFSGLQFPNYSSELNVNALELDDSALYLCASSFGLAGGADTQYFGPGTRLTVL.

The chain is built from TRBV19 and TRBJ2-2, with TRBD1 matching 7 bases. In germline, CDR1 is LNHDA, CDR2 SQIVND (reference sequence). The trim removed 3 bases at V and 1 base at J, leaving 8 bases unmatched. This CDR3 is built from 17 residues. CDR3 sequence: CASSIPTTGWNTGELFF. CDR3 in DNA: TGTGCCAGTAGTATCCCTACGACAGGGTGGAACACCGGGGAGCTGTTTTTT. Complete variable domain (other parts from reference TRBV19 and TRBJ2-2): DGGITQSPKYLFRKEGQNVTLSCEQNLNHDAMYWYRQDPGQGLRLIYYSQIVNDFQKGDIAEGYSVSREKKESFPLTVTSAQKNPTAFYLCASSIPTTGWNTGELFFGEGSRLTVL.

The V and J genes are TRBV7-9 and TRBJ1-4; 7 nucleotides align to TRBD1. The ends lost 5 bases at V and 4 bases at J; junction bases unmatched: 7. The V gene's germline CDR1 is SEHNR and CDR2 FQNEAQ (reference sequence). CDR3 length: 15 residues. CDR3 region: CASSPQQGFNEKLFF. The CDR3 DNA reads as TGTGCCAGCAGCCCACAACAGGGGTTTAATGAAAAACTGTTTTTT. Based on the CDR3 plus reference TRBV7-9 and TRBJ1-4, the full variable domain is DTGVSQNPRHKITKRGQNVTFRCDPISEHNRLYWYRQTLGQGPEFLTYFQNEAQLEKSRLLSDRFSAERPKGSFSTLEIQRTEQGDSAMYLCASSPQQGFNEKLFFGSGTQLSVL.

The chain combines TRBV29-1 with TRBJ2-1; D is ambiguous. This CDR3 has 10 amino acids. Trimming shortened V by 7 bases and J by 5 bases, and 6 bases separated the two germline ends. Germline-derived CDR1 and CDR2 are SQVTM and ANQGSEA. The CDR3 loop reads CSGENNEQFF. The CDR3 nucleotides read TGCAGCGGCGAGAACAATGAGCAGTTCTTC.

This clone was counted a single time. The V gene is TRBV15, the J gene TRBJ2-1, with TRBD2 identical over 8 bases. V was clipped by 0 bases and J by 7 bases; unmatched bases: 8. Germline CDR1 and CDR2: LNHNV and YYDKDF (reference sequence). The CDR3 extends over 16 amino acids. The CDR3 bases are TGTGCCACCAGCAGAGATCGAACTAGCGGCCTAAATGAGCAGTTCTTC. This translates into CATSRDRTSGLNEQFF.

This clone was counted between two and nine times. The chain employs TRBV6-5 and TRBJ2-3; 8 nucleotides line up with TRBD2. V lost 3 bases to trimming and J lost 5 bases; unmatched junction nucleotides: 7. Germline CDR1 and CDR2: MNHEY and SVGAGI. This CDR3 spans 15 amino acids. This CDR3 is CASSYAGLAGDTQYF. The DNA of the CDR3 is TGTGCCAGCAGTTATGCTGGACTAGCCGGAGATACGCAGTATTTT.